The clone carrying this TCR beta chain was recorded at least ten times. The CDR3 runs to 10 residues. MiXCR, applied by TCRdb to the RACE reads, yields one record per CDR3 protein. The sample has approximately 82,000 distinct CDR3 sequences; 12% are singletons. The sample originates from a study of human T cells and chemical hapten exposure. Described time point: patch test 1, 2 weeks after DPC sensitization. Treatment described: therapeutic diphenylcyclopropenone sensitization with weekly scalp DPC. Unfractionated whole blood served as the source for total RNA extraction. The chain uses TRBV21-1 and TRBJ1-1. TRBV21-1 constitutes a pseudogene. The TCR was taken from a woman aged 55 to 70 with alopecia areata. Some clones in this sample may be carry-over from other donors' samples. Specimen: whole blood, collected in connection with sensitization to the hapten diphenylcyclopropenone (DPC). The CDR3 nucleotides are TGTGCCAGCAGCAACAGGGAAGCTTTCTTT. This translates into CASSNREAFF.